These T cell receptor beta chains were read from a single sample in a study of cytomegalovirus exposure and HLA in healthy donors. TCRdb keeps only in-frame clones here, not all; method: immunoSEQ multiplex PCR. The table lists approximately 120,000 clones, 75% to 80% of them singletons. The specimen sequenced was PBMCs. The receptors stem from a man aged 35 to 55 in good health and CMV-seronegative. CDR3s include the opening cysteine and the closing phenylalanine or tryptophan. A D gene is named only where the DNA matches it firmly. Clone size appears in some rows only: once, few, many, or a class for an expanded clone.

j_call,v_call,clone_size,d_call,cdr3_nt,cdr3_aa
TRBJ2-1,TRBV7-6,once,.,TGTGCCAGCAGCTTTGGGGGGGCAAACAATGAGCAGTTCTTC,CASSFGGANNEQFF
TRBJ1-2,TRBV4-2,.,.,TGTGCCAGCAGCCAAGATGCGTATGGCTACACCTTC,CASSQDAYGYTF
TRBJ2-6,TRBV6-6,.,.,TGTGCCAGCAGTAAGAGCTCTGGGGCCAACGTCCTGACTTTC,CASSKSSGANVLTF
TRBJ1-5,TRBV6-1,.,.,TGTGCCAGCAGTGAAATCGGACGAGGGGGTCAGCCCCAGCATTTT,CASSEIGRGGQPQHF
TRBJ1-1,TRBV11-2,few,TRBD1,TGTGCCAGCAGCCTAAGTGCTCCCGGGACAGGGTTCCCCGACACTGAAGCTTTCTTT,CASSLSAPGTGFPDTEAFF
TRBJ2-2,TRBV5-4,.,.,TGTGCCAGCAGCTTGGGCGGGGGCAAAGCGAACACCGGGGAGCTGTTTTTT,CASSLGGGKANTGELFF
TRBJ2-6,TRBV6-1,.,.,TGTGCCAGCAGTGAAGGCCGGGAGCCTTTAACTGGGGCCAACGTCCTGACTTTC,CASSEGREPLTGANVLTF
TRBJ1-6,TRBV27,.,.,TGTGCCAGCAGTCCCCTCTCCGGGGGGCGGAATTCACCCCTCCACTTT,CASSPLSGGRNSPLHF
TRBJ1-4,TRBV7-8,few,TRBD1,TGTGCCAGCAGCGGATATAGGGACAGGGTCCTAGTTGCAACTAATGAAAAACTGTTTTTT,CASSGYRDRVLVATNEKLFF
TRBJ1-2,TRBV14,few,.,TGTGCCAGCAGCCAAGATCGGGGGGGCGGTGGCTACACCTTC,CASSQDRGGGGYTF
TRBJ1-2,TRBV28,.,.,TGTGCCAGCAGTTTATCGAAGCCAGGGCGGCGAGCAGATGGCTACACCTTC,CASSLSKPGRRADGYTF
TRBJ1-2,TRBV27,.,.,TGTGCCAGCAGTTTGGGGGCGAGGAACTATGGCTACACCTTC,CASSLGARNYGYTF
TRBJ1-1,TRBV28,.,.,TGTGCCAGCAGTCCAATGGGGGGGAACACTGAAGCTTTCTTT,CASSPMGGNTEAFF
TRBJ2-7,TRBV5-6,.,.,TGTGCCAGCAGCTTGGCTTTCAGGGAGGCGTACGAGCAGTACTTC,CASSLAFREAYEQYF
TRBJ1-1,TRBV6-5,few,.,TGTGCCAGCCGAAACAGGGTCGCGACTGAAGCTTTCTTT,CASRNRVATEAFF
TRBJ2-2,TRBV14,.,.,TGTGCCAGCAGCCAATTCCCCGCCGGGGAGCTGTTTTTT,CASSQFPAGELFF
TRBJ2-7,TRBV7-8,once,.,TGTGCCAGCAGCTTTGACATAGTAAACGAGCAGTACTTC,CASSFDIVNEQYF
TRBJ2-7,TRBV5-1,few,TRBD1,TGCGCCAGCAGCCCTCGGGACAGGGGCGACGAGCAGTACTTC,CASSPRDRGDEQYF
TRBJ1-1,TRBV5-5,.,.,TGTGCCAGCAGCTTGCCAATCTCAGGGGTCGGTGAAGCTTTCTTT,CASSLPISGVGEAFF
TRBJ1-1,TRBV19,.,.,TGTGCCAGTAGTGGCAGGGTACGAAACACTGAAGCTTTCTTT,CASSGRVRNTEAFF
TRBJ1-2,TRBV27,.,.,TGTGCCAGCAGTTCCACCGGACAGTTTAATGGCTACACCTTC,CASSSTGQFNGYTF
TRBJ1-5,TRBV2,.,.,TGTGCCAGCAGAGGAGGGGTAATCAGCAATCAGCCCCAGCATTTT,CASRGGVISNQPQHF
TRBJ1-5,TRBV2,.,.,TGTGCCAGCAACCAGGGTGAGAGACACCCCCAGCATTTT,CASNQGERHPQHF